This TCR beta chain is drawn from a study of cytomegalovirus exposure and HLA in healthy donors. Findings and limits, study-wide: Indistinguishable V segments, including TRBV6-2 and TRBV6-3, were excluded. Roughly even sequencing depth across donors was the assumption behind the presence/absence analyses. A later analysis, which compared TCR beta chains of equal frequency, found the HLA-associated ones more clonally expanded.

Primers: 60 Vbeta forward and 13 Jbeta reverse. Only in-frame clones appear in the TCRdb table, and some are missing; sequencing was by immunoSEQ multiplex PCR. This table has 90,000 to 130,000 clones, 70% appearing once. Donors sampled were nominally healthy, though unrecorded immune exposures were likely. J gave up 2 bases and V 1 base, and 13 bases lay outside the gene matches. Germline CDR1 GTSNPN, CDR2 SVGIG (reference sequence). CDR3 size: 18 residues. A word on this clone: The target antigen is unknown.

This receptor was obtained from a young man in good health and CMV-seropositive. V and J are TRBV30 and TRBJ2-3; TRBD2 aligns across 9 bases. The sequenced material came from PBMCs. This CDR3 reads CAWSGRPTGGGDTDTQYF. The DNA of the CDR3 is TGTGCCTGGAGTGGACGACCCACGGGCGGGGGGGACACAGATACGCAGTATTTT.